This TCR beta chain stems from a study of cytomegalovirus exposure and HLA in healthy donors. Use of 60 Vbeta and 13 Jbeta primers characterized the PCR. Measured with immunoSEQ multiplex PCR; TCRdb has only the in-frame clones, and not every one. The table has under 110,000 clones, roughly 82% seen once. Trimming took 3 bases from V and 0 from J, leaving 6 bases between them. The CDR3 has 15 amino acids. Germline V gene sequence: CDR1 LNHDA, CDR2 SQIVND (reference sequence). The source is a man aged 50 or older in good health and CMV-seronegative. Sequencing was performed on PBMCs. The chain joins TRBV19 to TRBJ2-6; D remains ambiguous. The CDR3 coding sequence is TGTGCCAGTAGTATGAGGAGCTCTGGGGCCAACGTCCTGACTTTC. This sequence encodes CASSMRSSGANVLTF.